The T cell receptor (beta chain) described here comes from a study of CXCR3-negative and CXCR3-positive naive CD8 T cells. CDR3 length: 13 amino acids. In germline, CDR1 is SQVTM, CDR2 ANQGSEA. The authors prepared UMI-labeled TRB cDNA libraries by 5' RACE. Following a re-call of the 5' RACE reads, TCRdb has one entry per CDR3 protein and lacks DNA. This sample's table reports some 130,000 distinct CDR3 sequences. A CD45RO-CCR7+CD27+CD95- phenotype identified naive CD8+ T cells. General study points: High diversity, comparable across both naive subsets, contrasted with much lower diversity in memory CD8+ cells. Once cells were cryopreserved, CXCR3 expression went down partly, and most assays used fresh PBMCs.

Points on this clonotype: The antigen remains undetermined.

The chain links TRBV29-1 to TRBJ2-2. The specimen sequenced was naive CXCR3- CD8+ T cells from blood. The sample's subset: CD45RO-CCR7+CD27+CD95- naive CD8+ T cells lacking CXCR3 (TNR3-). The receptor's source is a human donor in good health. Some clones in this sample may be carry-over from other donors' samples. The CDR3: CSAGLRYTGELFF.